Shown below are 10 T cell receptor beta chains from a single sample sequenced in a study of blood T cell repertoires in COVID-19 (TCRdb year 2020). The library was prepared using the immunoSEQ multiplex PCR assay. TCRdb re-hosts the immuneACCESS table, in-frame sequences only. Its copies lack some clones; in the studies checked, an unresolved V gene accounts for under half of them, and the cause for the rest is not known. This sample has around 220,000 clones in its table, and 75% to 90% of those were observed once. Together, the top ten hold about 6% of the sample. The sequenced material came from PBMCs or T cells enriched from blood (not recorded which). These receptors all come from a woman in her twenties or thirties with acute COVID-19.

The chain combines TRBV7-9 with TRBJ2-2, with TRBD2 matching 10 bases. The junction had 5 bases not matched to a gene; V was cut back by 1 base and J by 6 bases. CDR3 length: 16 residues. Germline values: CDR1 SEHNR, CDR2 FQNEAQ (reference sequence). The CDR3 coding sequence is TGTGCCAGCAGCTTAGTTCCTCTAGCGGGAGCCGGGGAGCTGTTTTTT. Protein sequence: CASSLVPLAGAGELFF.

This clone was counted a few times. The germline gene is not matched at one end of the junction; a read error may be the cause. The chain is built from TRBV3-1 (or the pseudogene TRBV3-2) and TRBJ2-2; D not certain. Germline assignment: CDR1 LGHDT and CDR2 YNNKEL (reference sequence). This CDR3 has 16 residues. This CDR3 is CASTQDWRTNTGELFF. The CDR3 nucleotides read TGTGCCAGCACCCAAGATTGGCGGACGAACACCGGGGAGCTGTTTTTT.

The chain recombines TRBV25-1 with TRBJ1-2; TRBD1 matches 7 bases. V lost 2 bases, J lost 7 bases, and 4 bases stayed unmatched. The germline CDR1 and CDR2 sequences are MGHDK and SYGVNS. This CDR3 contains 13 residues. The CDR3 protein is CASSERQGSGYTF. CDR3 DNA sequence: TGTGCCAGCAGTGAACGACAGGGTTCTGGCTACACCTTC.

The rearrangement links TRBV7-2 to TRBJ2-7; D may be TRBD2 (7 bases). With 5 bases removed from V and 2 bases from J, the gap between germline ends came to 13 bases. CDR3 length: 14 residues. Per germline, CDR1 SGHTA and CDR2 FQGNSA. In DNA, the CDR3 is TGTGCCAGCAGCCCCTGGGAGGGGGCCTACGAGCAGTACTTC. It specifies CASSPWEGAYEQYF.

The chain uses TRBV7-9 and TRBJ1-2; D not certain. The CDR3 is 12 residues long. The V end was cut by 0 bases, the J end by 8 bases, with 7 bases between. Germline V gives CDR1 SEHNR, CDR2 FQNEAQ (reference sequence). CDR3 nucleotide sequence: TGTGCCAGCAGCTTAGCACAGTTCGGCTACACCTTC. Protein sequence: CASSLAQFGYTF. Together with reference TRBV7-9 and TRBJ1-2, the CDR3 gives the full variable domain: DTGVSQNPRHKITKRGQNVTFRCDPISEHNRLYWYRQTLGQGPEFLTYFQNEAQLEKSRLLSDRFSAERPKGSFSTLEIQRTEQGDSAMYLCASSLAQFGYTFGSGTRLTVV.

CDR3 in DNA: TGTGCCAGCAGCCTCCGGAGCGGTTATGGCTACACCTTC. Its translation is CASSLRSGYGYTF. This chain uses TRBV7-9 with TRBJ1-2; D not certain. This CDR3 is built from 13 residues. The ends were cut back, 5 bases at V and 5 bases at J, with 12 bases in the middle. Germline loops: CDR1 SEHNR, CDR2 FQNEAQ (reference sequence).

The count of this clone is one. This rearrangement joins TRBV5-1 to TRBJ2-6, with a tentative D call TRBD2 (6 bases). The CDR3 covers 14 residues. The germline V and J ends were trimmed by 4 bases and 3 bases, with 8 bases remaining between them. Germline CDR1 and CDR2: SGHRS and YFSETQ. DNA of the CDR3: TGCGCCAGCAGCGAGGGAGGTGGGGCCAACGTCCTGACTTTC. It yields the protein CASSEGGGANVLTF.

This rearrangement joins TRBV2 to TRBJ1-4; D unresolved. The germline V gene encodes CDR1 SNHLY and CDR2 FYNNEI. The CDR3 is 14 residues long. Trimming pared 3 bases from V and 10 bases from J, leaving 15 bases between. The DNA for the CDR3 is TGTGCCAGCAGTGATTTGGCAGGTCCAGCAAAACTGTTTTTT. Encoded protein: CASSDLAGPAKLFF.

The V call is TRBV2, the J call TRBJ1-5, with TRBD1 matching 8 bases. This CDR3 spans 15 amino acids. Germline V gene lookup returns CDR1 SNHLY and CDR2 FYNNEI. V was pared by 6 bases and J by 1 base, with 5 bases of the junction left unmatched. CDR3 residues: CASRDRGGSNQPQHF. The DNA of the CDR3 is TGTGCCAGCAGAGACAGGGGAGGAAGCAATCAGCCCCAGCATTTT.

The genes are TRBV6-4 and TRBJ1-1; D gene ambiguous. The germline V gene has CDR1 MRHNA and CDR2 SNTAGT. Trimming took 2 bases from V and 5 from J, leaving 9 bases between them. This CDR3 is 13 amino acids long. The CDR3 is CASSDREGTEAFF. The CDR3 nucleotides are TGTGCCAGCAGTGACAGGGAGGGTACTGAAGCTTTCTTT.